Presented here are 29 T cell receptor beta chains from one specimen sequenced in a study of blood T cells in healthy people across ages. A sample-barcoded 5' primer and a J-beta primer mix were used in a second PCR of roughly 6 to 11 cycles. TCRdb recomputed calls from the 5' RACE reads with MiXCR, one row per CDR3 protein. The sample yields approximately 700,000 distinct CDR3 sequences, about 30% seen once. The sample was blood. All receptors derive from a woman of 80 years or more in good health.

Details on this clonotype: This could be a read error, since a much larger clone is one nucleotide away. This chain uses TRBV5-1 with TRBJ2-4, with D hard to call. Germline V gene lookup returns CDR1 SGHRS and CDR2 YFSETQ. The CDR3 is 14 amino acids. Deletions cut 4 bases from V and 3 bases from J, with 11 bases between. CDR3 nucleotides: TGCGCCAGCAGCGTGGTAGCAGTCAAAAACATTCAGTACTTC. Its translation: CASSVVAVKNIQYF.

This clonotype was picked up a small number of times. This sequence joins TRBV6-2 or TRBV6-3 and TRBJ1-1; D is unclear. With 5 bases removed from V and 5 bases from J, the gap between germline ends came to 12 bases. In germline, CDR1 is MNHEY, CDR2 SVGEGT. The CDR3 spans 13 residues. In DNA, the CDR3 is TGTGCCAGCAGTACCTTCTGGGGTACTGAAGCTTTCTTT. Its protein is CASSTFWGTEAFF.

This chain joins TRBV20-1 and TRBJ2-1; 12 nucleotides agree with TRBD2. This CDR3 comprises 14 residues. Germline V CDR1 and CDR2: DFQATT, SNEGSKA (reference sequence). V was clipped by 4 bases and J by 7 bases; unmatched bases: 5. CDR3 residues: CSATLAGGWNEQFF. The CDR3 DNA reads as TGCAGTGCTACCCTAGCGGGAGGGTGGAATGAGCAGTTCTTC.

V gene TRBV7-2 combines with J gene TRBJ1-2; 10 nucleotides match TRBD1. J lost 5 bases, V lost 5 bases, and 5 bases had no gene match. CDR1 is SGHTA and CDR2 is FQGNSA in the germline V gene. The CDR3 runs 14 residues. The CDR3 sequence is CASSHRDRGYGYTF. The CDR3 bases are TGTGCCAGCAGCCACCGGGACAGGGGTTATGGCTACACCTTC.

This clonotype was recorded many times. V and J are TRBV29-1 and TRBJ1-2, with 7 bases that match TRBD1. V lost 6 bases and J lost 7; bases outside the gene matches: 5. This CDR3 comprises 11 residues. Germline V gene lookup returns CDR1 SQVTM and CDR2 ANQGSEA. DNA for the CDR3: TGCAGCGTAGACAGGGATTCTGGCTACACCTTC. Translating it yields CSVDRDSGYTF.

In nucleotides, the CDR3 is TGTGCCAGCAGTTTATCGTCGGGTGGGTTGAACACTGAAGCTTTCTTT. As protein: CASSLSSGGLNTEAFF. This rearrangement joins TRBV27 to TRBJ1-1; D is unclear. Trimming stripped 0 bases from V and 0 bases from J, with 11 bases between. CDR1 is MNHEY and CDR2 is SMNVEV in the germline V gene (reference sequence). The CDR3 has 16 residues.

This clonotype came up many times. The V and J genes are TRBV5-4 and TRBJ2-1; either TRBD1 or TRBD2 may supply D (5 bases each). CDR3 length: 14 amino acids. The V end lost 3 bases, the J end lost 6 bases, and 13 bases lay between the germline ends. Germline assignment: CDR1 SGHNT and CDR2 YYREEE (reference sequence). DNA of the CDR3: TGTGCCAGCAGCTCCGGGACCCTCTTCAATGAGCAGTTCTTC. This sequence encodes CASSSGTLFNEQFF.

With respect to this clonotype: A much larger clone lies a single base off, so this may be a read error. This chain connects TRBV5-5 to TRBJ2-5; D not certain. The CDR3 extends over 14 amino acids. Looked up from germline, CDR1 is SGHKS and CDR2 is YYEKEE (reference sequence). The CDR3 here is CANSLDLPYNEQYF. DNA for the CDR3: TGTGCCAACAGCTTGGATCTTCCTTACAATGAGCAGTACTTC.

The V gene is TRBV24-1, the J gene TRBJ1-1; no definite D call. CDR1 is KGHDR, CDR2 SFDVKD, per germline. CDR3 size: 13 residues. Trimming took off 5 bases at V and 1 base at J, with 7 bases between the two ends. The DNA for the CDR3 is TGTGCCACCAGTGGGGTCGGGAACACTGAAGCTTTCTTT. Translating gives CATSGVGNTEAFF.

The V gene is TRBV4-2, the J gene TRBJ2-7, with a weak D call TRBD2 (6 bases). The CDR3 runs 21 residues. In germline, CDR1 is LGHNA, CDR2 YNFKEQ. V was pared by 1 base and J by 1 base, with 29 bases between. The CDR3, as DNA: TGTGCCAGCAGCCAAGGTATCCGGCAGGACAAGTTTAGCGGAATATCCTACGAGCAGTACTTC. Translation: CASSQGIRQDKFSGISYEQYF.

This clonotype has a handful of counts. Being one base from a much bigger clone, this may be a read error. This chain links TRBV6-5 with TRBJ1-1; 8 nucleotides agree with TRBD1. Looked up from germline, CDR1 is MNHEY and CDR2 is SVGAGI. This CDR3 is 16 amino acids long. V shed 2 bases and J 3 bases; nucleotides not matched to a gene: 8. CDR3 residues: CASSYPSLTGDTEAFF. The CDR3 coding sequence is TGTGCCAGCAGTTACCCATCCCTGACAGGGGACACTGAAGCTTTCTTT.

The chain links TRBV12-3 or TRBV12-4 to TRBJ2-1; TRBD2 agrees at 8 bases. With 5 bases clipped from V and 8 bases from J, the junction kept 14 bases outside the gene matches. The CDR3 length is 16 residues. The chain's CDR3 is CASSLGLGGRIDEQFF. CDR3 nucleotides: TGTGCCAGCAGTCTGGGACTAGGGGGGCGAATAGATGAGCAGTTCTTC.

This clonotype has just a few counts. One base away lies a much larger clone, so this may be a sequencing read error. This chain links TRBV7-2 with TRBJ2-5; 10 nucleotides align to TRBD1. TRBJ2-7 explains the end of the DNA better; the J call may be wrong. The CDR3 sequence is 15 residues long. Germline lookup yields CDR1 SGHTA and CDR2 FQGNSA. As DNA, the CDR3 is TGTGCCAGCACCCCGACCCTTCGGACAGGGGGCGAGCAGTACTTC. Translated, it gives CASTPTLRTGGEQYF.

This clonotype has a count of ten or more. V is TRBV9 and J is TRBJ2-1, with D perhaps matching TRBD2 (7 bases). Germline V gives CDR1 SGDLS, CDR2 YYNGEE. This CDR3 spans 16 amino acids. V was pared by 2 bases and J by 1 base, with 13 bases between. The CDR3 loop reads CASSVPGGLSYNEQFF. In DNA, the CDR3 is TGTGCCAGCAGCGTGCCCGGGGGGCTGTCCTACAATGAGCAGTTCTTC. The entire variable domain, with the rest obtained from reference TRBV9 and TRBJ2-1, is as follows: DSGVTQTPKHLITATGQRVTLRCSPRSGDLSVYWYQQSLDQGLQFLIQYYNGEERAKGNILERFSAQQFPDLHSELNLSSLELGDSALYFCASSVPGGLSYNEQFFGPGTRLTVL.

In its sample, this clonotype was seen many times. The V gene is TRBV30, the J gene TRBJ1-2; D gene uncertain. CDR1 and CDR2 (germline): GTSNPN, SVGIG (reference sequence). V lost 3 bases, J lost 0 bases, and 8 bases lay in between. The CDR3 is made up of 13 amino acids. The CDR3 nucleotides read TGTGCCTGGAGCGGCGGGCCTAACTATGGCTACACCTTC. It translates to CAWSGGPNYGYTF.

In the case of this clonotype: A much larger clone lies a single base off, so this may be a read error. Here the CDR3 DNA reads TGTGCCATCAGTGAGATGAGGAGTTCACCCCCCCACTTT. The encoded protein is CAISEMRSSPPHF. J is TRBJ1-6 and V is TRBV10-3; D unclear. The CDR3 runs 13 residues. Germline V gene sequence: CDR1 ENHRY, CDR2 SYGVKD.

The CDR3 DNA sequence: TGTGCCAGCAGCTTAGTGGGGGGCGCATCCTACAATGAGCAGTTCTTC. This codes for CASSLVGGASYNEQFF. The V gene is TRBV7-2, the J gene TRBJ2-1; D might be TRBD1 or TRBD2, each matching 6 bases. V was trimmed by 1 base and J by 1 base, leaving 11 bases between them. Germline V gene sequence: CDR1 SGHTA, CDR2 FQGNSA. The CDR3 sequence is 16 residues long. Variable domain in full (rest from reference TRBV7-2 and TRBJ2-1): GAGVSQSPSNKVTEKGKDVELRCDPISGHTALYWYRQSLGQGLEFLIYFQGNSAPDKSGLPSDRFSAERTGGSVSTLTIQRTQQEDSAVYLCASSLVGGASYNEQFFGPGTRLTVL.

The gene calls are TRBV5-1 and TRBJ2-7; 11 bases line up with TRBD1. Losses at the gene ends were 0 bases for V and 7 bases for J; bases not matched to a gene: 3. Germline-derived CDR1 and CDR2 are SGHRS and YFSETQ. The CDR3 has 14 residues. The CDR3 loop is CASSLVGQGGEQYF. The DNA of the CDR3 is TGCGCCAGCAGCTTGGTGGGACAGGGGGGTGAGCAGTACTTC.

This clonotype turned up a few times. This chain uses TRBV12-3 or TRBV12-4 with TRBJ2-2, with D perhaps assigned TRBD1 or TRBD2 (6 bases each). The CDR3 length is 14 residues. Trimming cost V 7 bases and J 7 bases, with 16 bases left between them. The CDR3 region has the DNA TGTGCCAGCACCCTCGTAGGGGGGATCGGGGAGCTGTTTTTT. It specifies CASTLVGGIGELFF.

This clonotype was counted ten times or more. The rearrangement joins TRBV27 to TRBJ1-6; the D gene is possibly TRBD1 (6 bases). The CDR3 loop spans 17 amino acids. Trimming took 4 bases from V and 0 from J, leaving 13 bases between them. Germline loops: CDR1 MNHEY, CDR2 SMNVEV (reference sequence). The CDR3 region has the DNA TGTGCCAGCAGTTATCGGCAGGGGAGCTCCTATAATTCACCCCTCCACTTT. As protein: CASSYRQGSSYNSPLHF.

A note on this clonotype: Being one base from a much bigger clone, this may be a read error. This rearrangement joins TRBV7-2 to TRBJ1-1; maybe TRBD1 (6 bases). The V gene's germline CDR1 is SGHTA and CDR2 FQGNSA. The CDR3 extends over 13 amino acids. The CDR3 sequence is CARSWQGSSEAFF. The DNA of the CDR3 is TGTGCCAGAAGCTGGCAGGGGAGCTCTGAAGCTTTCTTT.

The table lists this clonotype with many counts. This chain connects TRBV6-2 or TRBV6-3 to TRBJ2-6, with D uncertain. CDR1 MNHEY and CDR2 SVGEGT come from the germline V gene. Trimming left V 4 bases short and J 0 bases short, with 4 bases between. CDR3 length: 14 amino acids. The CDR3 DNA reads as TGTGCCAGCAGTTGGTACTCTGGGGCCAACGTCCTGACTTTC. This encodes CASSWYSGANVLTF.

The V gene is TRBV7-2, the J gene TRBJ1-1, with a possible D match to TRBD1 (5 bases). Germline V gene data show CDR1 as SGHTA and CDR2 as FQGNSA. V lost 5 bases, J lost 7 bases, and 17 bases lay in between. This CDR3 region has 14 residues. CDR3 bases: TGTGCCAGCAGCCCAGGGACTAATCTATTTGAAGCTTTCTTT. Translating gives CASSPGTNLFEAFF.

This clonotype occurred a few times. This sequence joins TRBV20-1 and TRBJ1-1; D not resolved. CDR1 DFQATT and CDR2 SNEGSKA come from the germline V gene (reference sequence). The CDR3 spans 13 residues. Between the trimmed V and J ends, which lost 1 base and 6 bases, there was a span of 12 bases. The CDR3, as DNA: TGCAGTGCTAGAGGTGGGAGTTGGTCTGAAGCTTTCTTT. Amino acid sequence: CSARGGSWSEAFF.

The chain's CDR3 is CASSDSPRGHQFF. CDR3 in DNA: TGTGCCAGCAGTGACTCCCCCAGGGGACATCAGTTCTTC. The V call is TRBV6-4, the J call TRBJ2-1, with D possibly matching TRBD1 (6 bases). This CDR3 has 13 amino acids. The V and J ends lost 0 bases and 13 bases respectively, with 13 bases between them. Germline V lookup: CDR1 MRHNA, CDR2 SNTAGT.

This clonotype was seen a handful of times. The V call is TRBV11-2, the J call TRBJ1-2; no clear D gene. Germline V CDR1 and CDR2: SGHAT, FQNNGV. Trimming took off 10 bases at V and 6 bases at J, with 15 bases between the two ends. The CDR3 has 12 residues. The CDR3 region has the DNA TGTGCCACAACGACAATGGGCGATGGCTACACCTTC. This sequence encodes CATTTMGDGYTF.

The chain links TRBV28 to TRBJ2-4, with a possible D match to TRBD1 (6 bases). Trimming stripped 2 bases from V and 6 bases from J, with 11 bases between. Germline V lookup: CDR1 MDHEN, CDR2 SYDVKM. The CDR3 has 14 residues. The CDR3 loop reads CASSLGGSGNIQYF. DNA of the CDR3: TGTGCCAGCAGTTTAGGGGGCTCTGGAAACATTCAGTACTTC.

CDR3 sequence: CASSSSTGTGGSPLHF. Written as DNA, the CDR3 is TGTGCCAGCAGCTCCTCGACGGGGACAGGGGGTTCACCCCTCCACTTT. The chain has TRBV27 and TRBJ1-6; TRBD1 matches at 11 bases. Germline V gene lookup returns CDR1 MNHEY and CDR2 SMNVEV (reference sequence). V lost 6 bases, J lost 9 bases, and 10 bases stayed unmatched. CDR3 length: 16 residues.

This clonotype came up many times. V gene TRBV12-3 or TRBV12-4 combines with J gene TRBJ2-1; the D gene is possibly TRBD1 (6 bases). This CDR3 has 13 amino acids. The V and J ends lost 6 bases and 7 bases respectively, with 13 bases between them. The CDR3 DNA reads TGTGCCAGCAGAAAGACAGGAGTGAATGAGCAGTTCTTC. It yields the protein CASRKTGVNEQFF.